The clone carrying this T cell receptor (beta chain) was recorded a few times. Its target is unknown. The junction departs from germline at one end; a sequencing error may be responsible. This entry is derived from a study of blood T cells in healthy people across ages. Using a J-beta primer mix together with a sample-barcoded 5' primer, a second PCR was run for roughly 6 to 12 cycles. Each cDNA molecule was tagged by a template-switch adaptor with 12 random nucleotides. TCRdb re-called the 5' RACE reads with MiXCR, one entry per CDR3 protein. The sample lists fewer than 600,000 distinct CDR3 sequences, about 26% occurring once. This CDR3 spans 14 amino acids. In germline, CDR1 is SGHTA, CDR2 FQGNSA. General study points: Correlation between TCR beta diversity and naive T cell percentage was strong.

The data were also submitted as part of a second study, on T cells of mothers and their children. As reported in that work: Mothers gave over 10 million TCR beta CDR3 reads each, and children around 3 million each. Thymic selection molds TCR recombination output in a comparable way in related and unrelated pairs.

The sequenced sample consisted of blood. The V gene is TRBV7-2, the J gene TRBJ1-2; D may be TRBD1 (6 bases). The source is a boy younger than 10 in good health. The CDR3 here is CASSASGTSYGDTF. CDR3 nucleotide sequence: TGTGCCAGCAGCGCCTCCGGGACAAGTTATGGCGACACCTTC.